Presented here are 30 T cell receptor beta chains from one specimen sequenced in a study of metastatic and nonmetastatic thyroid tumors. None of the patients had undergone any treatment ahead of thyroid surgery. TCRdb called clones again from the PCR reads with MiXCR. The data show about 59,000 clones, about a sixth seen once. Sequenced sample: blood. Receptors originate from a male donor with papillary thyroid cancer or a benign thyroid nodule (not recorded which). Some clones in this sample may be carry-over from other donors' samples.

This clone was seen ten or more times. This rearrangement joins TRBV12-3 or TRBV12-4 to TRBJ2-5; D may correspond to TRBD1 or TRBD2 (6 bases each). Trimming left V 3 bases short and J 1 base short, with 9 bases between. The CDR3 is made up of 14 amino acids. This CDR3 is CASSFEGGQETQYF. In nucleotides, the CDR3 is TGTGCCAGCAGTTTTGAGGGGGGCCAAGAGACCCAGTACTTC.

There are many counts of this clone. The chain joins TRBV4-2 to TRBJ2-2, with 9 bases identical to TRBD1. This CDR3 spans 16 amino acids. V shed 0 bases, J shed 8 bases, and the junction held 7 bases outside the gene matches. Germline CDR1 reads LGHNA; CDR2 reads YNFKEQ. This CDR3 is CASSQEGDRGRGELFF. The CDR3 coding sequence is TGTGCCAGCAGCCAAGAGGGAGACAGGGGGAGAGGGGAGCTGTTTTTT.

Turning to this clone: One junction end does not reproduce the germline sequence, and a read error may be involved. V is TRBV3-1 and J is TRBJ1-2; 7 bases line up with TRBD1. The germline V gene has CDR1 LGHDT and CDR2 YNNKEL (reference sequence). The CDR3 runs 17 residues. This CDR3 reads CANSHSDRLFGNYGYTF. CDR3 DNA sequence: TGTGCCAACAGCCACTCGGACAGGCTCTTTGGGAACTATGGCTACACCTTC.

This clone has at least ten counts. The chain is built from TRBV2 and TRBJ2-3; 7 nucleotides align to TRBD1. Trimming removed 6 bases from V and 3 bases from J; junction bases left unmatched: 12. CDR1 and CDR2 from the germline V gene are SNHLY and FYNNEI. The CDR3 has 16 residues. The CDR3 nucleotides are TGTGCCAGCAGGGAGACAGGGCTTGGGCTAACAGATACGCAGTATTTT. Its protein is CASRETGLGLTDTQYF. Full variable domain (remainder filled in from reference TRBV2 and TRBJ2-3): EPEVTQTPSHQVTQMGQEVILRCVPISNHLYFYWYRQILGQKVEFLVSFYNNEISEKSEIFDDQFSVERPDGSNFTLKIRSTKLEDSAMYFCASRETGLGLTDTQYFGPGTRLTVL.

This clone was seen many times. The chain is built from TRBV19 and TRBJ2-3; D might be TRBD1 or TRBD2, each matching 5 bases. V was shortened by 3 bases and J by 6 bases, with 16 bases between the two germline ends. This CDR3 spans 15 amino acids. Per germline, CDR1 LNHDA and CDR2 SQIVND (reference sequence). For the CDR3, the DNA is TGTGCCAGTAGTATGGGGGAAGCCGACCTGGATACGCAGTATTTT. This codes for CASSMGEADLDTQYF.

About this clone: At one end the junction does not follow the germline gene, possibly because of a read error. V usage is TRBV13 and J usage is TRBJ2-3, with D perhaps matching TRBD2 (6 bases). The germline gives CDR1 PRHDT, CDR2 FYEKMQ (reference sequence). The CDR3 loop spans 16 amino acids. DNA for the CDR3: TGTACCAGCAGCCCACAACGGAGGGGCGGCACAGATACGCAGTATTTT. This gives the protein CTSSPQRRGGTDTQYF.

On this clone itself: The junction departs from germline at one end; a sequencing error may be responsible. CDR3: CAISPSGTGHAGNTIYF. DNA for the CDR3: TGTGCCATCAGCCCCAGCGGTACGGGTCATGCTGGAAACACCATATATTTT. This chain joins TRBV9 and TRBJ1-3; D gene unclear. Germline V lookup: CDR1 SGDLS, CDR2 YYNGEE. This CDR3 spans 17 amino acids.

This clone was seen at least ten times. The chain joins TRBV19 to TRBJ1-4, with 8 bases fitting TRBD1. This CDR3 is 15 amino acids long. V gave up 9 bases and J gave up 8 bases; unmatched junction bases: 14. Looked up from germline, CDR1 is LNHDA and CDR2 is SQIVND (reference sequence). CDR3 sequence reads: CASRTGQAGLEKLFF. The CDR3 DNA sequence: TGTGCCAGCAGGACAGGGCAGGCTGGTTTAGAAAAACTGTTTTTT.

A few counts support this clone. CDR3 sequence reads: CASRGPSTDTQYF. CDR3 sequence (DNA): TGCGCCAGTCGGGGGCCTAGCACAGATACGCAGTATTTT. This sequence joins TRBV4-1 and TRBJ2-3; D possibly matches TRBD1 or TRBD2 (6 bases each). V was trimmed by 9 bases and J by 0 bases, leaving 10 bases between them. The germline gives CDR1 MGHRA, CDR2 YSYEKL. CDR3 length equals 13 residues.

At least ten counts were recorded for this clone. The gene calls are TRBV20-1 and TRBJ2-7; 7 nucleotides align to TRBD2. Germline V CDR1 and CDR2: DFQATT, SNEGSKA (reference sequence). The CDR3 spans 18 residues. The V gene end was trimmed by 0 bases and the J gene end by 3 bases; junction bases not matched to a gene: 17. The CDR3 nucleotides read TGCAGTGCTAGAGATTATCTCTGGAAAGGCAGGGAGGGCTACGAGCAGTACTTC. Its protein is CSARDYLWKGREGYEQYF.

This clone was found many times. The CDR3 bases are TGCGCCAGCAGCCACTACCGGGACTTGGAAAATGAGCAGTTCTTC. It specifies CASSHYRDLENEQFF. The chain joins TRBV4-3 to TRBJ2-1; maybe TRBD2 (6 bases). V was clipped by 3 bases and J by 7 bases, with 16 bases between them. This CDR3 is built from 15 residues. Germline V gene sequence: CDR1 LGHNA, CDR2 YSLEER.

Worth noting for this clone: Given a much more abundant clone one base away, this may be a read error. V gene TRBV29-1 combines with J gene TRBJ1-2; D gene unclear. V gave up 6 bases and J gave up 8 bases, with 16 bases separating them. CDR1 is SQVTM, CDR2 ANQGSEA, per germline. This CDR3 has 12 residues. CDR3 in DNA: TGCAGCGTAGTAGGGCGGCGAGGGGGCTACACCTTC. Translation: CSVVGRRGGYTF. Full variable domain (rest looked up from reference TRBV29-1 and TRBJ1-2): SAVISQKPSRDICQRGTSLTIQCQVDSQVTMMFWYRQQPGQSLTLIATANQGSEATYESGFVIDKFPISRPNLTFSTLTVSNMSPEDSSIYLCSVVGRRGGYTFGSGTRLTVV.

This chain connects TRBV24-1 to TRBJ2-2, with 10 bases aligning to TRBD1. CDR1 is KGHDR and CDR2 is SFDVKD in the germline V gene. Trimming at V came to 7 bases and at J to 3 bases, leaving 1 base not matched to a gene. CDR3 length: 14 amino acids. This CDR3 reads CATRTGGDTGELFF. CDR3 DNA sequence: TGTGCCACCAGGACAGGGGGCGACACCGGGGAGCTGTTTTTT.

This clone appeared many times. This rearrangement joins TRBV7-6 to TRBJ2-2; possible D gene TRBD2, 6 bases. This CDR3 has 17 residues. CDR1 is SGHVS and CDR2 is FNYEAQ in the germline V gene. V was clipped by 5 bases and J by 0 bases, with 16 bases between them. The CDR3 DNA reads as TGTGCCAGCAGCCACTCTGAAGGGACTCCGAACACCGGGGAGCTGTTTTTT. Translation gives CASSHSEGTPNTGELFF.

This chain uses TRBV20-1 with TRBJ2-7; D is unresolved. The CDR3 length is 12 residues. Germline-derived CDR1 and CDR2 are DFQATT and SNEGSKA (reference sequence). V was trimmed by 0 bases and J by 4 bases, leaving 7 bases between them. Here the CDR3 reads CSARDLGYEQYF. CDR3 DNA sequence: TGCAGTGCTAGAGATTTGGGATACGAGCAGTACTTC.

The CDR3 bases are TGCGCCAGCAGCCAAGTGGACAGAGGAAACACCATATATTTT. Protein product: CASSQVDRGNTIYF. V usage is TRBV4-1 and J usage is TRBJ1-3, with a weak D call TRBD1 (6 bases). The CDR3 sequence is 14 residues long. Looked up from germline, CDR1 is MGHRA and CDR2 is YSYEKL. V lost 1 base and J 4 bases, leaving 8 bases between the germline ends.

The rearrangement uses TRBV28 and TRBJ1-2; D possibly corresponds to TRBD1 (5 bases). Between the trimmed V and J ends, which lost 6 bases and 6 bases, there was a span of 14 bases. From germline, CDR1 is MDHEN and CDR2 SYDVKM. This CDR3 comprises 13 residues. The CDR3 region has the DNA TGTGCCAGCAGGACAGCAGGGTTGAATGGCTACACCTTC. Its protein is CASRTAGLNGYTF.

This clone is termed medium-sized. The chain's CDR3 is CASSPMGHNQPQHF. The CDR3 DNA follows: TGTGCCAGTAGTCCTATGGGGCACAATCAGCCCCAGCATTTT. The V gene is TRBV19, the J gene TRBJ1-5, with D perhaps TRBD1 (5 bases). Germline V gene data show CDR1 as LNHDA and CDR2 as SQIVND (reference sequence). The CDR3 has 14 amino acids. The V and J ends lost 5 bases and 3 bases respectively, with 11 bases between them. The entire variable domain, with the rest obtained from reference TRBV19 and TRBJ1-5, is as follows: DGGITQSPKYLFRKEGQNVTLSCEQNLNHDAMYWYRQDPGQGLRLIYYSQIVNDFQKGDIAEGYSVSREKKESFPLTVTSAQKNPTAFYLCASSPMGHNQPQHFGDGTRLSIL.

This clone was seen many times. V gene TRBV6-5 combines with J gene TRBJ1-6, with a tentative D call TRBD1 (5 bases). This CDR3 has 16 amino acids. In germline, CDR1 is MNHEY, CDR2 SVGAGI. V dropped 0 bases and J dropped 9 bases, with 15 bases sitting between them. The chain's CDR3 is CASSYSLGTVSSPLHF. The CDR3 nucleotides are TGTGCCAGCAGTTACTCACTCGGGACCGTGAGTTCACCCCTCCACTTT.

This clone was found a few times. The rearrangement links TRBV27 to TRBJ2-1, with TRBD1 identical over 7 bases. The CDR3 is made up of 14 amino acids. Trimming removed 8 bases from V and 6 bases from J; junction bases left unmatched: 10. Per the germline V gene, CDR1 is MNHEY and CDR2 is SMNVEV (reference sequence). CDR3 protein: CASGFADRVNEQFF. The DNA for the CDR3 is TGTGCCAGCGGATTTGCCGACAGGGTCAATGAGCAGTTCTTC.

This clone occurred many times. The chain is built from TRBV30 and TRBJ2-1; D uncertain. Germline values: CDR1 GTSNPN, CDR2 SVGIG (reference sequence). Trimming removed 2 bases from V and 0 bases from J, with 8 bases in between. The CDR3 is made up of 14 amino acids. CDR3 bases: TGTGCCTGGAGTTCCATTCCCTCCTACAATGAGCAGTTCTTC. Its translation is CAWSSIPSYNEQFF.

This clone was seen at least ten times. The V call is TRBV30, the J call TRBJ1-5; D is perhaps TRBD1 (5 bases). The V gene lost 1 base and the J gene lost 4 bases, with 11 bases spanning the gap. There are 14 residues in the CDR3. Germline assignment: CDR1 GTSNPN and CDR2 SVGIG (reference sequence). CDR3 nucleotides: TGTGCCTGGAGTGACGGACACATAAATCAGCCCCAGCATTTT. Its translation: CAWSDGHINQPQHF.

This clone was recorded many times. Other DNA sequences of this sample code for an identical CDR3. The chain joins TRBV29-1 to TRBJ2-3, with 9 bases matching TRBD2. The CDR3 runs to 15 residues. The V gene end was trimmed by 6 bases and the J gene end by 4 bases; junction bases not matched to a gene: 11. Germline loops: CDR1 SQVTM, CDR2 ANQGSEA. The CDR3 DNA follows: TGCAGCGTCTGTGTCGGTAGCGGGAGACCAGATACGCAGTATTTT. Its translation: CSVCVGSGRPDTQYF.

This clone was picked up many times. The gene calls are TRBV19 and TRBJ1-5; 9 bases fit TRBD1. V lost 4 bases and J lost 11; bases outside the gene matches: 9. Germline CDR1 reads LNHDA; CDR2 reads SQIVND (reference sequence). The CDR3 is made up of 14 amino acids. In DNA, the CDR3 is TGTGCCAGTAGTACCGGGACAGGGCGAATGGCCCAGCATTTT. It yields the protein CASSTGTGRMAQHF.

Sample share makes this clone medium-sized. The J gene is TRBJ1-2, the V gene TRBV12-3 or TRBV12-4; D is perhaps TRBD1 (5 bases). The CDR3 spans 13 residues. V was pared by 5 bases and J by 7 bases, with 14 bases between. CDR3 sequence (DNA): TGTGCCAGCAGTCAGGGTGTATTAGGTGGCTACACCTTC. Translated, it gives CASSQGVLGGYTF.

This clone was found many times. V gene TRBV9 combines with J gene TRBJ1-1; D possibly corresponds to TRBD1 (6 bases). V was shortened by 0 bases and J by 6 bases, with 9 bases between the two germline ends. Germline V lookup: CDR1 SGDLS, CDR2 YYNGEE. CDR3 length: 13 amino acids. The CDR3 region is CASSVEGEAEAFF. The CDR3 coding sequence is TGTGCCAGCAGCGTAGAGGGGGAGGCTGAAGCTTTCTTT. Drawing the rest from reference TRBV9 and TRBJ1-1, the complete variable domain is DSGVTQTPKHLITATGQRVTLRCSPRSGDLSVYWYQQSLDQGLQFLIQYYNGEERAKGNILERFSAQQFPDLHSELNLSSLELGDSALYFCASSVEGEAEAFFGQGTRLTVV.

This clone was detected many times. The V and J genes are TRBV20-1 and TRBJ2-7; weak D call: TRBD2 (5 bases). V lost 3 bases to trimming and J lost 0 bases, with 21 bases between them. The CDR3 is made up of 17 amino acids. From germline, CDR1 is DFQATT and CDR2 SNEGSKA (reference sequence). CDR3 coding DNA: TGCAGTGCTAGTGACTACTATAGCTGGAAAAGCTCCTACGAGCAGTACTTC. It specifies CSASDYYSWKSSYEQYF.

This clone was seen at least ten times. CDR3 DNA: TGTGCCATCAGTGAGACCAGGACAGGGGGCAACGGGGAGCTGTTTTTT. This codes for CAISETRTGGNGELFF. The chain has TRBV10-3 and TRBJ2-2; 11 bases match TRBD1. CDR1 is ENHRY and CDR2 is SYGVKD in the germline V gene. CDR3 length equals 16 residues. The ends lost 2 bases at V and 7 bases at J; junction bases unmatched: 6.

This clone was counted ten times or more. The V call is TRBV19, the J call TRBJ1-5; D remains ambiguous. Germline V gene lookup returns CDR1 LNHDA and CDR2 SQIVND (reference sequence). The CDR3 is 16 residues long. Trimming took off 5 bases at V and 2 bases at J, with 16 bases between the two ends. The CDR3: CASSGWQLEGNQPQHF. The DNA for the CDR3 is TGTGCCAGTAGTGGGTGGCAGTTGGAAGGCAATCAGCCCCAGCATTTT.

As concerns this clone: A read error is possible here, since a much larger clone lies one base away. The missing conserved phenylalanine or tryptophan at the end of this CDR3 makes a read error likely. The rearrangement links TRBV10-3 to TRBJ2-5; D not resolved. From germline, CDR1 is ENHRY and CDR2 SYGVKD. Trimming shortened V by 3 bases and J by 5 bases, and 4 bases separated the two germline ends. The length of the CDR3 is 11 residues. This chain's CDR3 is CAISETETQYL. The CDR3 region has the DNA TGTGCCATCAGTGAAACGGAGACCCAGTACTTA.